These T cell receptor beta chains were read from a single sample in a study of vaccination effects on CD4 cells after COVID-19. The data were produced by immunoSEQ multiplex PCR, yet TCRdb's version contains in-frame clones alone and is incomplete. The sample has roughly 46,000 clones, over 60% seen once. These TCRs' antigens remain unknown. The material was CD4+ T cells from PBMCs cultured with HCoV-OC43 spike peptides, obtained after COVID-19 vaccination. The receptors shown here come from a human donor who received a COVID-19 vaccine. Each CDR3 is given with its conserved first and last residue. The D gene is left open where the match is weak. Not all rows give a size; the values are once, few, many and, for expanded clones, a class.

>TRBD2|TRBV3-1/TRBV3-2|TRBJ2-1|-|18
TGTGCCAGCAGCCAAGATTGGCCTAGCGGGAGTACTTCCAATGAGCAGTTCTTC
CASSQDWPSGSTSNEQFF
>-|TRBV6-5|TRBJ1-6|-|14
TGTGCCAGCAGATTAAAGGGGACTGCCGGTTCCCTCCACTTT
CASRLKGTAGSLHF
>TRBD1|TRBV6-5|TRBJ2-7|-|13
TGTGCCAGCAGTCCCAAAAATACAGGGGAAGGATTTTTC
CASSPKNTGEGFF
>-|TRBV7-2|TRBJ1-2|-|13
TGTGCCAGCACCGGATATTCCGGGGGTGGCTACACCTTC
CASTGYSGGGYTF
>-|TRBV5-6|TRBJ2-7|-|11
TGTGCCAGCAGCTTGAACTACGAGCAGTACTTC
CASSLNYEQYF
>TRBD1|TRBV5-1|TRBJ2-7|-|15
TGCGCCAGCAGCTCGGGCAGACAGGGGGCGGGTGAGCAGTACTTC
CASSSGRQGAGEQYF
>TRBD2|TRBV12-3/TRBV12-4|TRBJ2-7|medium-sized|13
TGTGCCAGCAGTCCTAGCGGGCTGGGTGAGCAGTACTTC
CASSPSGLGEQYF
>-|TRBV5-6|TRBJ2-7|-|14
TGTGCCAGCAGCTTTGGCAGTGCCTCCTACGAGCAGTACTTC
CASSFGSASYEQYF
>TRBD1|TRBV5-1|TRBJ1-2|once|17
TGCGCCAGCAGCGTCATACCGGGACAGGGGATCGACTATGGCTACACCTTC
CASSVIPGQGIDYGYTF
>-|TRBV30|TRBJ2-3|-|12
TGTGCCTGGAGTGGGGACGGGGGTACGCAGTATTTT
CAWSGDGGTQYF
>-|TRBV29-1|TRBJ1-5|-|17
TGCAGCGTCTCCGGGACGGCGAATGTTTATAGCAATCAGCCCCAGCATTTT
CSVSGTANVYSNQPQHF
>-|TRBV7-6|TRBJ1-6|-|15
TGTGCCAGCAGTTTCGAGACGGGTGGGAATTCACCCCTCCACTTT
CASSFETGGNSPLHF
>TRBD1|TRBV3-1/TRBV3-2|TRBJ1-6|-|17
TGTGCCAGCAGCCCCACACGAACCGGGACAGGTAGTTCACCCCTCCACTTT
CASSPTRTGTGSSPLHF
>-|TRBV12-3/TRBV12-4|TRBJ1-2|-|13
TGTGCCAGCAGTTCCGGACAGAACTATGGCTACACCTTC
CASSSGQNYGYTF
>-|TRBV16|TRBJ1-1|-|15
TGTGCCAGCAGCCAAAAAAACAGGGTGAGCACTGAAGCTTTCTTT
CASSQKNRVSTEAFF
>-|TRBV5-1|TRBJ2-1|once|13
TGCGCCAGCAGTAGGAGAAACGACAATGAGCAGTTCTTC
CASSRRNDNEQFF
>-|TRBV27|TRBJ1-1|-|13
TGTGCCAGCAGTTATAGGGATCGGACTGAAGCTTTCTTT
CASSYRDRTEAFF
>-|TRBV19|TRBJ2-1|-|19
TGTGCCAGTAGTCCCCCCCGAGCAAGGGGTGTGGAAGGCTACAATGAGCAGTTCTTC
CASSPPRARGVEGYNEQFF
>-|TRBV6-5|TRBJ2-2|-|15
TGTGCCAGCGGAGGGGCTTTCTGGAACACCGGGGAGCTGTTTTTT
CASGGAFWNTGELFF
>-|TRBV10-3|TRBJ2-1|-|15
TGTGCCATCAGTGGGCAGCTTGGGACCTACAATGAGCAGTTCTTC
CAISGQLGTYNEQFF
>-|TRBV30|TRBJ1-2|-|11
TGTGCCGGGTCTACTAACTATGGCTACACCTTC
CAGSTNYGYTF
>-|TRBV4-1|TRBJ2-6|-|14
TGCGCCAGCAGATGGGTCCTTGGGGCCAACGTCCTGACTTTC
CASRWVLGANVLTF
>TRBD1|TRBV7-2|TRBJ1-1|-|15
TGTGCCAGCAGCTTGGGGGGACAGATGAACACTGAAGCTTTCTTT
CASSLGGQMNTEAFF
>-|TRBV6-5|TRBJ1-2|-|11
TGTGCCAGCAGCAATACAGGCGACTACACCTTC
CASSNTGDYTF
>-|TRBV23-1|TRBJ1-1|few|13
TGCGCCAGCAGTCAATCGTGGAAACGGAAAGCTTTCTTT
CASSQSWKRKAFF
>-|TRBV7-2|TRBJ2-2|-|13
TGTGCCAGCAGCTTAGACTCGGCCGGGGAGCTGTTTTTT
CASSLDSAGELFF
>-|TRBV9|TRBJ2-6|-|19
TGTGCCAGCAGCGTAGCTACCTTCAGGGGAACTGCTGGGGCCAACGTCCTGACTTTC
CASSVATFRGTAGANVLTF
>-|TRBV5-1|TRBJ1-1|few|12
TGCGCCAGCAGAGGAGACGGGCACAAAGCTTTCTTT
CASRGDGHKAFF
>-|TRBV3-1/TRBV3-2|TRBJ2-3|few|16
TGTGCCAGCAGCCAAGCCAGGGGGGGCGGGAGAGATACGCAGTATTTT
CASSQARGGGRDTQYF
>-|TRBV12-5|TRBJ2-4|-|13
TGTGCTAGTGGTTCCGGGTCTGGGGACATTCAGTACTTC
CASGSGSGDIQYF
>-|TRBV29-1|TRBJ2-5|-|13
TGCAGCGAGAGGACAGAGTACCAAGAGACCCAGTACTTC
CSERTEYQETQYF